Listed here are 27 T cell receptor beta chains from one sample, sequenced in a study of beta chain features in type 1 diabetes (dated 2018 in TCRdb). Library prep was done by the immunoSEQ multiplex PCR assay. The entire isolated RNA was reverse transcribed using the High Capacity cDNA Reverse Transcription Kit, and thus expressed TCRB transcripts were sequenced. This immuneACCESS table, as held by TCRdb, lists in-frame sequences with V and J called but not all clones. Of the missing ones, under half trace to an unresolved V gene in checked studies; the others have no known cause. For this sample there are 810,000 or so clones; about a sixth appear just once. The top ten clones comprise 0.023% of the sample. Source material: naive CD4+ T cells from blood. Per the publication, the cell subset or site label means: true naive CD4+ T cells. Receptors were obtained from a young woman in good health.

This clone was observed a handful of times. The genes are TRBV18 and TRBJ1-5; D gene uncertain. Trimming shortened V by 0 bases and J by 10 bases, and 7 bases separated the two germline ends. This CDR3 contains 12 residues. Germline assignment: CDR1 KGHSH and CDR2 LQKENI. CDR3 protein: CASSPPGGPQHF. DNA for the CDR3: TGTGCCAGCTCACCACCTGGTGGACCCCAGCATTTT.

This clone showed up just a few times. V and J are TRBV4-3 and TRBJ2-1; 7 bases match TRBD1. The CDR3 extends over 16 amino acids. The germline V gene encodes CDR1 LGHNA and CDR2 YSLEER. The V segment lost 4 bases and the J segment 3 bases; nucleotides outside the gene matches: 9. CDR3 in amino acids: CASSPSDRHGYNEQFF. Here the CDR3 DNA reads TGCGCCAGCAGCCCGTCGGACAGGCACGGCTACAATGAGCAGTTCTTC.

The CDR3 region is CASSLHISGANVLTF. CDR3 nucleotide sequence: TGCGCCAGCAGCTTACACATCTCTGGGGCCAACGTCCTGACTTTC. The chain employs TRBV5-1 and TRBJ2-6, with D hard to call. CDR1 is SGHRS and CDR2 is YFSETQ in the germline V gene. V shed 2 bases and J shed 0 bases, with 6 bases lying between them. This CDR3 contains 15 residues.

The chain recombines TRBV4-3 with TRBJ2-3, with D possibly being TRBD1 (5 bases). V gave up 1 base and J gave up 2 bases, with 10 bases separating them. The CDR3 loop spans 15 amino acids. Germline CDR1 reads LGHNA; CDR2 reads YSLEER. CDR3 loop: CASSQGLTVTDTQYF. CDR3 sequence (DNA): TGCGCCAGCAGCCAAGGGCTGACAGTCACAGATACGCAGTATTTT.

In its sample, this clone was seen a few times. The chain is built from TRBV10-3 and TRBJ2-2; D is possibly TRBD2 (6 bases). The CDR3 consists of 15 residues. Germline CDR1 ENHRY, CDR2 SYGVKD. The ends were cut back, 10 bases at V and 5 bases at J, with 20 bases in the middle. The CDR3 DNA reads as TGTGCCACAAGGTTGGGGGAGGAAAGGACCGGGGAGCTGTTTTTT. Its protein product is CATRLGEERTGELFF.

The V and J genes are TRBV7-2 and TRBJ2-1; D is perhaps TRBD2 (7 bases). Germline V gives CDR1 SGHTA, CDR2 FQGNSA. Trimming took off 5 bases at V and 3 bases at J, with 17 bases between the two ends. This CDR3 is built from 16 residues. The CDR3 region is CASSPEGGLFYNEQFF. CDR3 DNA sequence: TGTGCCAGCAGCCCCGAGGGGGGGCTTTTCTACAATGAGCAGTTCTTC.

This clone showed up just a few times. V is TRBV28 and J is TRBJ2-5, with 10 bases matching TRBD2. This CDR3 has 15 residues. Germline V lookup: CDR1 MDHEN, CDR2 SYDVKM. After removal of 3 bases from V and 8 bases from J, the junction contained 9 bases not matched to a gene. CDR3 in DNA: TGTGCCAGCAGTTTTCGAGTAGCGGGAGGTCGAACCCAGTACTTC. This codes for CASSFRVAGGRTQYF.

The J gene is TRBJ1-1, the V gene TRBV4-3, with a weak D call TRBD1 (5 bases). CDR1 LGHNA and CDR2 YSLEER come from the germline V gene. This CDR3 spans 13 amino acids. Trimming cost V 3 bases and J 11 bases, with 16 bases left between them. Here the CDR3 DNA reads TGCGCCAGCAGCCAGGAACTGGGACGGATGGCTTTCTTT. Amino acid sequence: CASSQELGRMAFF.

J is TRBJ2-7 and V is TRBV9; a weak D match, TRBD2 (5 bases). This CDR3 is 13 amino acids long. Germline-derived CDR1 and CDR2 are SGDLS and YYNGEE. The V gene lost 0 bases and the J gene lost 6 bases, with 10 bases spanning the gap. CDR3 nucleotide sequence: TGTGCCAGCAGCGTAGGTTTCCGGGGCGAGCAGTACTTC. This encodes CASSVGFRGEQYF.

This clone was observed a few times. The J gene is TRBJ2-2, the V gene TRBV15; the match to TRBD2 covers 10 bases. Germline values: CDR1 LNHNV, CDR2 YYDKDF (reference sequence). The V and J ends lost 3 bases and 7 bases, in that order; junction bases with no gene match: 8. The length of the CDR3 is 16 residues. In DNA form, the CDR3 reads TGTGCCACCAGCAGGCCGGGACTAGCGTTAGGCGGGGAGCTGTTTTTT. Protein: CATSRPGLALGGELFF.

The chain links TRBV18 to TRBJ2-4, with D unresolved. Germline CDR1 reads KGHSH; CDR2 reads LQKENI. The length of the CDR3 is 16 residues. V lost 0 bases to trimming and J lost 0 bases, with 9 bases between them. CDR3 in DNA: TGTGCCAGCTCACCACCGGGTGAACCAGCCAAAAACATTCAGTACTTC. Translation gives CASSPPGEPAKNIQYF.

J is TRBJ2-7 and V is TRBV6-6, with D hard to call. Trimming stripped 7 bases from V and 3 bases from J, with 7 bases between. In germline, CDR1 is MNHNY, CDR2 SVGAGI (reference sequence). CDR3 length equals 11 residues. The chain's CDR3 is CASTQNYEQYF. The CDR3 nucleotides read TGTGCCAGCACCCAAAACTACGAGCAGTACTTC.

Worth noting for this clone: One end of the junction varies from germline; a read error may be responsible. The rearrangement uses TRBV2 and TRBJ2-7; D is unclear. CDR1 is SNHLY and CDR2 is FYNNEI in the germline V gene. The length of the CDR3 is 11 residues. CDR3 loop: CASTEKYEQYF. CDR3 DNA: TGTGCAAGCACAGAGAAGTACGAGCAGTACTTC. The full variable domain, in which reference TRBV2 and TRBJ2-7 provide the parts outside the CDR3, is EPEVTQTPSHQVTQMGQEVILRCVPISNHLYFYWYRQILGQKVEFLVSFYNNEISEKSEIFDDQFSVERPDGSNFTLKIRSTKLEDSAMYFCASTEKYEQYFGPGTRLTVT.

This clone has more than one count but fewer than ten. The chain has TRBV6-5 and TRBJ2-7; D call uncertain. V lost 5 bases to trimming and J lost 0 bases, with 5 bases between them. Germline V CDR1 and CDR2: MNHEY, SVGAGI. CDR3 length: 12 residues. CDR3 in amino acids: CASSESSYEQYF. CDR3 coding DNA: TGTGCCAGCAGTGAAAGCTCCTACGAGCAGTACTTC.

CDR3 in amino acids: CASSLAQAGTYEQYF. CDR3 DNA: TGTGCCAGCAGCTTAGCGCAGGCAGGGACCTACGAGCAGTACTTC. The rearrangement links TRBV7-9 to TRBJ2-7, with D perhaps TRBD1 (5 bases). The CDR3 consists of 15 residues. V gave up 0 bases and J gave up 2 bases, with 11 bases separating them. Germline lookup yields CDR1 SEHNR and CDR2 FQNEAQ (reference sequence).

The CDR3 DNA is TGTGCCAGCAGTTTAGGGACAGGGGTATTTAGGAATGAGCAGTTCTTC. It is translated as CASSLGTGVFRNEQFF. The rearrangement links TRBV28 to TRBJ2-1, with 10 bases that match TRBD1. Germline CDR1 is MDHEN and CDR2 is SYDVKM. The V segment lost 2 bases and the J segment 7 bases; nucleotides outside the gene matches: 8. The CDR3 loop spans 16 amino acids.

The table lists this clone with a few counts. CDR3: CAALSGTYLGSNQPQHF. The CDR3 nucleotides read TGTGCCGCGCTTTCCGGGACATATCTGGGAAGCAATCAGCCCCAGCATTTT. The gene calls are TRBV28 and TRBJ1-5, with D perhaps matching TRBD1 (6 bases). CDR3 length: 17 residues. From germline, CDR1 is MDHEN and CDR2 SYDVKM. Trimming took 11 bases from V and 1 from J, leaving 24 bases between them.

This clone was detected only a few times. This rearrangement joins TRBV6-5 to TRBJ2-3; TRBD2 matches 11 bases. J lost 5 bases, V lost 6 bases, and 7 bases had no gene match. CDR1 MNHEY and CDR2 SVGAGI come from the germline V gene. The CDR3 consists of 15 residues. This CDR3 is CASRNVAGGQDTQYF. In DNA, the CDR3 is TGTGCCAGCAGGAATGTAGCGGGAGGGCAAGATACGCAGTATTTT.

This chain connects TRBV15 to TRBJ2-7; D gene ambiguous. Germline CDR1 LNHNV, CDR2 YYDKDF (reference sequence). This CDR3 is 15 amino acids long. V dropped 5 bases and J dropped 0 bases, with 14 bases sitting between them. The CDR3 DNA follows: TGTGCCACCAGCGGATTCAGGAGCAGCTCCTACGAGCAGTACTTC. It codes for CATSGFRSSSYEQYF. Full variable domain (remainder filled in from reference TRBV15 and TRBJ2-7): DAMVIQNPRYQVTQFGKPVTLSCSQTLNHNVMYWYQQKSSQAPKLLFHYYDKDFNNEADTPDNFQSRRPNTSFCFLDIRSPGLGDTAMYLCATSGFRSSSYEQYFGPGTRLTVT.

This clone was seen more than once but under ten times. The V gene is TRBV28, the J gene TRBJ1-4; 8 bases match TRBD1. Germline V gene lookup returns CDR1 MDHEN and CDR2 SYDVKM. J lost 7 bases, V lost 6 bases, and 4 bases had no gene match. This CDR3 comprises 13 residues. The CDR3 nucleotides read TGTGCCAGCAGGCCAGGGGGCCTTGAAAAACTGTTTTTT. This translates into CASRPGGLEKLFF.

This clone was seen more than once but under ten times. This rearrangement joins TRBV5-4 to TRBJ2-7, with 10 bases identical to TRBD2. V dropped 3 bases and J dropped 3; count of bases not matched to a gene: 9. CDR1 is SGHNT, CDR2 YYREEE, per germline (reference sequence). This CDR3 is built from 16 residues. CDR3 DNA: TGTGCCAGCAGCTCAACAGCGGGAGGGCCGGTCTACGAGCAGTACTTC. Protein product: CASSSTAGGPVYEQYF.

This clone was counted between two and nine times. The chain is built from TRBV5-1 and TRBJ2-2; possibly TRBD1 for D (6 bases). Trimming took 4 bases from V and 5 from J, leaving 21 bases between them. CDR1 is SGHRS and CDR2 is YFSETQ in the germline V gene. The CDR3 length is 17 residues. For the CDR3, the DNA is TGCGCCAGCAGCCCCTCGGTGGGGGCCCGAGGAACCGGGGAGCTGTTTTTT. It encodes CASSPSVGARGTGELFF.

This clone was counted only a few times. The CDR3 reads CASSQDPSGSFYEQYF. The CDR3 coding sequence is TGCGCCAGCAGCCAAGACCCTAGCGGGAGTTTCTACGAGCAGTACTTC. The V call is TRBV4-3, the J call TRBJ2-7; 10 bases fit TRBD2. The junction had 5 bases not matched to a gene; V was cut back by 0 bases and J by 3 bases. The CDR3 covers 16 residues. Germline assignment: CDR1 LGHNA and CDR2 YSLEER.

The chain employs TRBV7-9 and TRBJ2-7; 8 bases map to TRBD2. V gave up 5 bases and J gave up 6 bases; unmatched junction bases: 6. Germline loops: CDR1 SEHNR, CDR2 FQNEAQ (reference sequence). The CDR3 has 13 amino acids. CDR3 sequence: CASSTTLAGEQYF. CDR3 coding DNA: TGTGCCAGCAGCACTACTCTAGCGGGCGAGCAGTACTTC.

J is TRBJ1-2 and V is TRBV28; D gene unclear. The germline V gene encodes CDR1 MDHEN and CDR2 SYDVKM. This CDR3 has 11 amino acids. With 6 bases removed from V and 2 bases from J, the gap between germline ends came to 4 bases. The CDR3 here is CASRENYGYTF. CDR3 DNA sequence: TGTGCCAGCAGGGAGAACTATGGCTACACCTTC.

This clone was observed a few times. The chain joins TRBV25-1 to TRBJ1-4, with 9 bases aligning to TRBD1. The CDR3 spans 15 residues. V dropped 2 bases and J dropped 5; count of bases not matched to a gene: 3. Germline-derived CDR1 and CDR2 are MGHDK and SYGVNS. The DNA of the CDR3 is TGTGCCAGCAGTGAAGTGGGACAGGGCAATGAAAAACTGTTTTTT. Protein sequence: CASSEVGQGNEKLFF.

The chain employs TRBV6-5 and TRBJ1-1; 7 bases are a match to TRBD1. CDR1 MNHEY and CDR2 SVGAGI come from the germline V gene. This CDR3 comprises 15 residues. The junction had 10 bases not matched to a gene; V was cut back by 4 bases and J by 5 bases. The CDR3 is CASSWSTGTGTEAFF. The CDR3 region has the DNA TGTGCCAGCAGTTGGTCGACAGGGACGGGGACTGAAGCTTTCTTT.